This note documents a single TCR beta chain sequence. This PCR relied on a set of 60 Vbeta primers and 13 Jbeta primers. TCRdb's table, derived via immunoSEQ multiplex PCR, lists solely in-frame clones and lacks some. This sample has some 140,000 clones; around 75% occur once, and the top ten carry 2.5% to 3.5%. The entry originates in a study of cytomegalovirus exposure and HLA in healthy donors. Trimming shortened V by 5 bases and J by 0 bases, and 14 bases separated the two germline ends. The germline V gene encodes CDR1 MDHEN and CDR2 SYDVKM. The CDR3 runs 15 residues. Sequences were obtained from PBMCs. This sequence joins TRBV28 and TRBJ2-7, with a weak D call TRBD2 (7 bases). The TCR sequence derives from a man aged 35 to 55 in good health and CMV-seronegative. The CDR3 sequence: CASSPGGGGSYEQYF. CDR3 DNA sequence: TGTGCCAGCAGTCCTGGGGGGGGCGGCTCCTACGAGCAGTACTTC.